These 5 T cell receptor beta chains share one sample of origin, sequenced in a study of blood T cell repertoires in COVID-19. The assay was immunoSEQ multiplex PCR, and TCRdb's table has in-frame clones only and misses some. The sample contains around 500,000 clones, over 75% of which appear only once. Input material: PBMCs or T cells enriched from blood (not recorded which). Receptors were obtained from a woman aged 40 to 50 who had recovered from COVID-19.

V is TRBV27 and J is TRBJ1-1; a weak D match, TRBD1 (5 bases). The ends were cut back, 5 bases at V and 5 bases at J, with 18 bases in the middle. This CDR3 has 15 residues. Germline V gene lookup returns CDR1 MNHEY and CDR2 SMNVEV (reference sequence). CDR3 coding DNA: TGTGCCAGCAGTATCCGGGGGGACTCCAGGACTGAAGCTTTCTTT. Its protein product is CASSIRGDSRTEAFF.

The chain employs TRBV27 and TRBJ2-7; TRBD1 matches at 8 bases. The CDR3 contains 16 residues. Per germline, CDR1 MNHEY and CDR2 SMNVEV (reference sequence). V was pared by 10 bases and J by 1 base, with 15 bases of the junction left unmatched. The CDR3 nucleotides are TGTGCCAACCCAAGACTTCAGGGGGCCCCGTCCTACGAGCAGTACTTC. It specifies CANPRLQGAPSYEQYF.

The V and J genes are TRBV6-5 and TRBJ2-7, with 9 nucleotides matching TRBD2. V trimming: 0 bases; J trimming: 4 bases; junction bases outside the gene matches: 4. This CDR3 is 15 amino acids long. Germline CDR1 is MNHEY and CDR2 is SVGAGI. The CDR3: CASSYSSSGAYEQYF. The DNA of the CDR3 is TGTGCCAGCAGTTACTCGTCTAGCGGGGCTTACGAGCAGTACTTC.

This clone came up a few times. The chain couples TRBV4-3 to TRBJ1-5, with unresolved D. The germline V gene has CDR1 LGHNA and CDR2 YSLEER. This CDR3 region has 15 residues. Deletions cut 0 bases from V and 2 bases from J, with 8 bases between. The CDR3 nucleotides are TGCGCCAGCAGCCAAGAGTCAGGCCGCAATCAGCCCCAGCATTTT. Residues: CASSQESGRNQPQHF.

This sequence joins TRBV19 and TRBJ2-7; D unresolved. The germline gives CDR1 LNHDA, CDR2 SQIVND (reference sequence). Trimming took off 2 bases at V and 6 bases at J, with 20 bases between the two ends. The CDR3 is made up of 16 amino acids. The CDR3 reads CASSIIGQTEFLEQYF. DNA of the CDR3: TGTGCCAGTAGTATAATTGGGCAGACGGAATTTCTCGAGCAGTACTTC.